Only a few counts were recorded for the clone carrying this T cell receptor beta chain. 60 Vbeta and 13 Jbeta primers were used in PCR. This table comes from immunoSEQ multiplex PCR, and its TCRdb copy is limited to in-frame clones, with some not included. The sample has about 110,000 clones, roughly 71% seen once. The sample belongs to a study of cytomegalovirus exposure and HLA in healthy donors. Germline V lookup: CDR1 MRHNA, CDR2 SNTAGT. The length of the CDR3 is 15 residues. Trimming took off 2 bases at V and 5 bases at J, with 15 bases between the two ends. Sequenced material: PBMCs. This clonotype was obtained from a woman between 70 and 85 years old in good health and CMV-seropositive. The chain employs TRBV6-4 and TRBJ1-2; tentative D call: TRBD1 (5 bases). CDR3 sequence: CASSDRQGSWYGYTF. The CDR3 DNA sequence: TGTGCCAGCAGTGACAGGCAGGGATCGTGGTATGGCTACACCTTC.